The next 16 T cell receptor beta chains were all read from a single sample in a study of CD8 T cells in Susac syndrome (dated by TCRdb to 2018 to 2020). Library method: the immunoSEQ multiplex PCR assay. RNA was extracted with the RNeasy kit and roughly 0.45 to 1 ug was reverse transcribed using random hexamers. TCRdb trimmed public reads at Q25 via fastp, called clones via MiXCR and kept in-frame beta chains. Under each unique CDR3 protein, matching rows form one entry showing the most common genes and DNA. The sample table holds roughly 220,000 distinct CDR3 sequences, of which 94% were seen once. Around 0.15% of the sample rests with the top ten. The sequenced sample consisted of CD4+ T cells from PBMCs. The receptors were sampled from a human donor with Susac syndrome.

This chain uses TRBV27 with TRBJ2-5, with D uncertain. The CDR3 covers 14 residues. The V end was cut by 3 bases, the J end by 4 bases, with 12 bases between. Germline loops: CDR1 MNHEY, CDR2 SMNVEV (reference sequence). The CDR3 reads CASSFGTEGETQYF. CDR3 nucleotide sequence: TGTGCCAGCAGTTTTGGCACCGAAGGAGAGACCCAGTACTTC.

The gene calls are TRBV2 and TRBJ2-3; maybe TRBD1 (6 bases). The germline V gene has CDR1 SNHLY and CDR2 FYNNEI. This CDR3 comprises 17 residues. V lost 7 bases and J 1 base, leaving 21 bases between the germline ends. The CDR3 DNA reads TGTGCCAGCAAAGATTTGCCCGTCAGGGGCCGCACAGATACGCAGTATTTT. Amino acids: CASKDLPVRGRTDTQYF.

The chain joins TRBV13 to TRBJ2-3, with 7 bases matching TRBD1. J was trimmed by 2 bases and V by 5 bases; bases with no gene match: 10. The CDR3 is 16 amino acids. CDR1 PRHDT and CDR2 FYEKMQ come from the germline V gene (reference sequence). The CDR3 DNA is TGTGCCAGCAGCAACCGGGACAGCTCCGACACAGATACGCAGTATTTT. This translates into CASSNRDSSDTDTQYF.

This clonotype was recorded only once. The chain couples TRBV30 to TRBJ1-1; 10 bases align to TRBD1. This CDR3 is 13 amino acids long. Germline V gene lookup returns CDR1 GTSNPN and CDR2 SVGIG (reference sequence). V gave up 5 bases and J gave up 4 bases; unmatched junction bases: 4. The CDR3 nucleotides read TGTGCCTGGCACCGGGACAGGGGCACTGAAGCTTTCTTT. Encoded protein: CAWHRDRGTEAFF.

V gene TRBV5-1 combines with J gene TRBJ2-2; tentatively, D is TRBD1 (6 bases). CDR1 is SGHRS and CDR2 is YFSETQ in the germline V gene. This CDR3 has 13 amino acids. V dropped 6 bases and J dropped 4 bases, with 10 bases sitting between them. For the CDR3, the DNA is TGCGCCAGCAATTCAGGGGCCACCGGGGAGCTGTTTTTT. Amino acids: CASNSGATGELFF.

V gene TRBV6-5 combines with J gene TRBJ2-2; weak D call: TRBD2 (5 bases). Trimming removed 6 bases at V and 0 bases at J, with 11 bases between. Germline assignment: CDR1 MNHEY and CDR2 SVGAGI. The CDR3 loop spans 15 amino acids. For the CDR3, the DNA is TGTGCCAGCAGACCCGGGATCGCGAACACCGGGGAGCTGTTTTTT. Its protein product is CASRPGIANTGELFF.

This chain joins TRBV6-2 or TRBV6-3 and TRBJ2-7, with 8 bases matching TRBD1. Unmatched junction bases numbered 3, after V lost 5 bases and J lost 3 bases. Germline loops: CDR1 MNHEY, CDR2 SVGEGT. This CDR3 spans 13 amino acids. The CDR3 spells CASSRQGFYEQYF. DNA for the CDR3: TGTGCCAGCAGTCGACAGGGGTTCTACGAGCAGTACTTC.

The chain couples TRBV7-2 to TRBJ2-3, with D unresolved. Looked up from germline, CDR1 is SGHTA and CDR2 is FQGNSA. Trimming stripped 0 bases from V and 0 bases from J, with 10 bases between. The CDR3 is 16 amino acids. The CDR3 sequence: CASSLAREASTDTQYF. Written as DNA, the CDR3 is TGTGCCAGCAGCTTAGCCCGAGAAGCTAGCACAGATACGCAGTATTTT. The entire variable domain, with the rest obtained from reference TRBV7-2 and TRBJ2-3, is as follows: GAGVSQSPSNKVTEKGKDVELRCDPISGHTALYWYRQSLGQGLEFLIYFQGNSAPDKSGLPSDRFSAERTGGSVSTLTIQRTQQEDSAVYLCASSLAREASTDTQYFGPGTRLTVL.

This chain links TRBV10-3 with TRBJ2-7; a weak D match, TRBD1 (6 bases). Germline V gives CDR1 ENHRY, CDR2 SYGVKD. Trimming shortened V by 6 bases and J by 0 bases, and 15 bases separated the two germline ends. This CDR3 is 15 amino acids long. The CDR3 here is CAIRPFGQTSYEQYF. CDR3 nucleotides: TGTGCCATCAGGCCCTTCGGACAGACCTCCTACGAGCAGTACTTC.

This rearrangement joins TRBV30 to TRBJ2-7; weak D call: TRBD1 (6 bases). Germline V gene sequence: CDR1 GTSNPN, CDR2 SVGIG (reference sequence). This CDR3 comprises 15 residues. V lost 2 bases and J 0 bases, leaving 14 bases between the germline ends. DNA of the CDR3: TGTGCCTGGAGTAAGGCCGCGGACAGCTCCTACGAGCAGTACTTC. Translation gives CAWSKAADSSYEQYF.

The genes are TRBV3-1 and TRBJ2-3, with D uncertain. Germline-derived CDR1 and CDR2 are LGHDT and YNNKEL (reference sequence). Trimming removed 2 bases from V and 0 bases from J, with 6 bases in between. There are 14 residues in the CDR3. The CDR3 region is CASSQFLSTDTQYF. For the CDR3, the DNA is TGTGCCAGCAGCCAATTTCTAAGCACAGATACGCAGTATTTT.

V and J are TRBV3-1 and TRBJ2-6, with TRBD1 matching over 8 bases. V was clipped by 6 bases and J by 2 bases; unmatched bases: 9. CDR1 LGHDT and CDR2 YNNKEL come from the germline V gene (reference sequence). CDR3 length: 17 amino acids. The CDR3 DNA is TGTGCCAGCAGTGAGGACAGGGTGGTAACTGGGGCCAACGTCCTGACTTTC. Residues: CASSEDRVVTGANVLTF.

With regard to this clonotype: Compared with germline, one end of the junction differs, possibly owing to a read error. This chain links TRBV15 with TRBJ1-1, with D tentatively TRBD1 (5 bases). CDR3 length: 14 residues. The germline gives CDR1 LNHNV, CDR2 YYDKDF (reference sequence). The CDR3 is CATSWAGLKTEAFF. CDR3 bases: TGTGCCACCAGCTGGGCAGGGCTGAAGACTGAAGCTTTCTTT.

The V gene is TRBV5-8, the J gene TRBJ1-2; 9 positions match TRBD1. Germline-derived CDR1 and CDR2 are SGHTS and YDEGEE. Unmatched junction bases numbered 3, after V lost 1 base and J lost 2 bases. This CDR3 contains 15 residues. CDR3 nucleotides: TGTGCCAGCAGCTTGAGGGGACAGGGAAACTATGGCTACACCTTC. Its translation is CASSLRGQGNYGYTF.

This chain links TRBV20-1 with TRBJ1-4, with D possibly TRBD1 on 5 matching bases. The CDR3 runs 13 residues. V was trimmed by 6 bases and J by 7 bases, leaving 15 bases between them. The germline gives CDR1 DFQATT, CDR2 SNEGSKA (reference sequence). Here the CDR3 reads CSARGRGGEKLFF. CDR3 sequence (DNA): TGCAGTGCCCGAGGGAGGGGCGGTGAAAAACTGTTTTTT.

The chain carries TRBV20-1 and TRBJ2-6; D is ambiguous. Germline assignment: CDR1 DFQATT and CDR2 SNEGSKA (reference sequence). V was pared by 0 bases and J by 4 bases, with 16 bases between. The CDR3 extends over 17 amino acids. This CDR3 reads CSARDRVPSTGANVLTF. The DNA for the CDR3 is TGCAGTGCTAGAGATCGGGTCCCTAGTACGGGGGCCAACGTCCTGACTTTC.